The 23 T cell receptor beta chains below all came from one sample that was sequenced in a study of beta chain features in type 1 diabetes. cDNA synthesis used the whole RNA isolate, giving expressed TCRB sequences. Profiling relied on immunoSEQ multiplex PCR, and the TCRdb table lists in-frame clones only, not all of them. This table holds about 240,000 clones, roughly 30% found once. Sample: central memory CD4+ T cells from blood. The receptors originated from a man aged 30 to 45 in good health.

This clone was counted between two and nine times. The gene calls are TRBV5-6 and TRBJ2-1, with D possibly matching TRBD2 (6 bases). V lost 0 bases to trimming and J lost 10 bases, with 11 bases between them. The CDR3 length is 13 residues. Germline values: CDR1 SGHDT, CDR2 YYEEEE. The CDR3 DNA is TGTGCCAGCAGCTTGGCCGCTGGAGGGGAGCAGTTCTTC. It yields the protein CASSLAAGGEQFF.

The V and J genes are TRBV5-4 and TRBJ2-1; maybe TRBD2 (5 bases). V was shortened by 4 bases and J by 6 bases, with 14 bases between the two germline ends. The V gene's germline CDR1 is SGHNT and CDR2 YYREEE (reference sequence). The CDR3 has 14 residues. The CDR3, as DNA: TGTGCCAGCAGCACGGACTCCCATTCCAATGAGCAGTTCTTC. It encodes CASSTDSHSNEQFF.

V is TRBV5-4 and J is TRBJ1-6; 11 nucleotides line up with TRBD1. V dropped 3 bases and J dropped 9; count of bases not matched to a gene: 2. The CDR3 covers 14 residues. Germline V gene data show CDR1 as SGHNT and CDR2 as YYREEE (reference sequence). Written as DNA, the CDR3 is TGTGCCAGCAGCTGGGACAGGGGGTCTTCACCCCTCCACTTT. It is translated as CASSWDRGSSPLHF.

Comment on this clone: The junction departs from germline at one end; a sequencing error may be responsible. The genes are TRBV29-1 and TRBJ2-1; possibly TRBD1 for D (5 bases). This CDR3 comprises 15 residues. In germline, CDR1 is SQVTM, CDR2 ANQGSEA. The CDR3 sequence: CSVVPFTGSSNEQFF. The CDR3, as DNA: TGCAGCGTTGTACCCTTTACAGGTTCCTCCAATGAGCAGTTCTTC.

This clone was counted at least ten times. The DNA of the CDR3 is TGTGCCACCAGCAGCCGGACTAGCGGGCTGGCAAGAACTGGGGCCAACGTCCTGACTTTC. This gives the protein CATSSRTSGLARTGANVLTF. The genes are TRBV15 and TRBJ2-6; 11 bases map to TRBD2. The CDR3 is 20 amino acids. With 3 bases clipped from V and 2 bases from J, the junction kept 12 bases outside the gene matches. Germline V gene lookup returns CDR1 LNHNV and CDR2 YYDKDF (reference sequence). The variable domain in full, with the rest retrieved from reference TRBV15 and TRBJ2-6, is DAMVIQNPRYQVTQFGKPVTLSCSQTLNHNVMYWYQQKSSQAPKLLFHYYDKDFNNEADTPDNFQSRRPNTSFCFLDIRSPGLGDTAMYLCATSSRTSGLARTGANVLTFGAGSRLTVL.

This chain uses TRBV10-2 with TRBJ2-1, with no clear D. V dropped 2 bases and J dropped 2 bases, with 1 base sitting between them. CDR3 length: 12 residues. In germline, CDR1 is WSHSY, CDR2 SAAADI. CDR3 nucleotide sequence: TGCGCCAGCAGTGAGACCTACAATGAGCAGTTCTTC. This codes for CASSETYNEQFF.

This clone turned up a few times. The chain has TRBV6-6 and TRBJ2-7; a weak D match, TRBD1 (6 bases). This CDR3 comprises 13 residues. V lost 8 bases and J 1 base, leaving 12 bases between the germline ends. CDR1 and CDR2 from the germline V gene are MNHNY and SVGAGI (reference sequence). The CDR3 spells CASGRGHSYEQYF. The CDR3 DNA reads as TGTGCCAGCGGTAGGGGACATTCCTACGAGCAGTACTTC.

The rearrangement links TRBV7-2 to TRBJ2-5; D uncertain. From germline, CDR1 is SGHTA and CDR2 FQGNSA. The CDR3 spans 13 residues. V was clipped by 4 bases and J by 2 bases, with 8 bases between them. The DNA for the CDR3 is TGTGCCAGCAGCTCCCTATGGCAAGAGACCCAGTACTTC. It translates to CASSSLWQETQYF.

The rearrangement uses TRBV2 and TRBJ2-3; D is unresolved. Germline CDR1 and CDR2: SNHLY and FYNNEI. Trimming removed 5 bases from V and 1 base from J, with 10 bases in between. CDR3 size: 14 residues. The chain's CDR3 is CASSTRSGTDTQYF. DNA of the CDR3: TGTGCCAGCAGTACGAGATCAGGCACAGATACGCAGTATTTT. Combining the CDR3 with reference TRBV2 and TRBJ2-3 gives the whole variable domain EPEVTQTPSHQVTQMGQEVILRCVPISNHLYFYWYRQILGQKVEFLVSFYNNEISEKSEIFDDQFSVERPDGSNFTLKIRSTKLEDSAMYFCASSTRSGTDTQYFGPGTRLTVL.

This clone was recorded a few times. The chain combines TRBV6-5 with TRBJ2-2; D unclear. V was pared by 0 bases and J by 5 bases, with 7 bases between. Germline V gives CDR1 MNHEY, CDR2 SVGAGI. CDR3 length: 14 residues. The CDR3 nucleotides are TGTGCCAGCAGTTACTCGTTTCAGACCGGGGAGCTGTTTTTT. It encodes CASSYSFQTGELFF.

This clone was seen only a few times. The V gene is TRBV7-6, the J gene TRBJ2-3; D possibly corresponds to TRBD2 (6 bases). The CDR3 contains 15 residues. Germline V lookup: CDR1 SGHVS, CDR2 FNYEAQ. Trimming shortened V by 3 bases and J by 3 bases, and 13 bases separated the two germline ends. The CDR3 DNA sequence: TGTGCCAGCAGCTTTAAGGCTGGAGGGACAGATACGCAGTATTTT. This codes for CASSFKAGGTDTQYF.

The chain uses TRBV7-2 and TRBJ2-2; D unclear. Deletions cut 5 bases from V and 0 bases from J, with 10 bases between. CDR1 SGHTA and CDR2 FQGNSA come from the germline V gene. The CDR3 consists of 15 residues. The CDR3 DNA sequence: TGTGCCAGCAGCCCGGACGGTACGAACACCGGGGAGCTGTTTTTT. This gives the protein CASSPDGTNTGELFF.

This clone was seen a handful of times. The chain recombines TRBV9 with TRBJ1-5; possibly TRBD1 for D (6 bases). Per the germline V gene, CDR1 is SGDLS and CDR2 is YYNGEE. The CDR3 extends over 17 amino acids. The ends were cut back, 4 bases at V and 6 bases at J, with 23 bases in the middle. This chain's CDR3 is CASSPEGGTAYSQPQHF. The CDR3 nucleotides read TGTGCCAGCAGCCCAGAGGGGGGGACTGCGTACAGTCAGCCCCAGCATTTT. The whole variable domain, filled in from reference TRBV9 and TRBJ1-5, reads DSGVTQTPKHLITATGQRVTLRCSPRSGDLSVYWYQQSLDQGLQFLIQYYNGEERAKGNILERFSAQQFPDLHSELNLSSLELGDSALYFCASSPEGGTAYSQPQHFGDGTRLSIL.

The chain is built from TRBV4-3 and TRBJ1-2; a possible D gene is TRBD1 (5 bases). V lost 4 bases and J 3 bases, leaving 12 bases between the germline ends. The CDR3 covers 14 residues. The germline gives CDR1 LGHNA, CDR2 YSLEER. The CDR3 protein is CASSLTDSHYGYTF. The DNA of the CDR3 is TGCGCCAGCAGCCTGACCGACAGTCACTATGGCTACACCTTC.

This sequence joins TRBV4-3 and TRBJ2-5; TRBD1 or TRBD2 may be the D gene (5 bases each). The CDR3 sequence is 13 residues long. V gave up 4 bases and J gave up 2 bases, with 8 bases separating them. Germline CDR1 is LGHNA and CDR2 is YSLEER. The chain's CDR3 is CASSRDEQETQYF. CDR3 DNA: TGCGCCAGCAGCCGGGACGAGCAAGAGACCCAGTACTTC.

Only a few counts were recorded for this clone. The J gene is TRBJ2-3, the V gene TRBV5-1; D is ambiguous. Between the trimmed V and J ends, which lost 0 bases and 6 bases, there was a span of 11 bases. Germline-derived CDR1 and CDR2 are SGHRS and YFSETQ. CDR3 size: 14 residues. The CDR3 loop is CASSLDFSDDTQYF. The CDR3 region has the DNA TGCGCCAGCAGCTTGGACTTCTCCGACGATACGCAGTATTTT.

This clone showed up just a few times. CDR3: CASSFGQGRNTIYF. The CDR3 bases are TGTGCCAGCAGCTTCGGACAGGGAAGAAACACCATATATTTT. This chain uses TRBV5-4 with TRBJ1-3; TRBD1 agrees at 8 bases. V lost 2 bases to trimming and J lost 5 bases; unmatched junction nucleotides: 3. CDR3 length: 14 residues. Looked up from germline, CDR1 is SGHNT and CDR2 is YYREEE (reference sequence).

This clone has just a few counts. The V call is TRBV5-1, the J call TRBJ2-5; 9 bases agree with TRBD1. Germline-derived CDR1 and CDR2 are SGHRS and YFSETQ. V dropped 0 bases and J dropped 5; count of bases not matched to a gene: 5. The CDR3 has 15 residues. The CDR3 nucleotides read TGCGCCAGCAGCTTGGCTGGGACAGGGCCGGAGACCCAGTACTTC. As protein: CASSLAGTGPETQYF.

The DNA for the CDR3 is TGTGCCAGCAGTTACGGGGGTACCACCGGGGAGCTGTTTTTT. Protein product: CASSYGGTTGELFF. The chain employs TRBV6-6 and TRBJ2-2; D possibly uses TRBD1 or TRBD2 (5 bases each). Germline V gene lookup returns CDR1 MNHNY and CDR2 SVGAGI (reference sequence). The CDR3 contains 14 residues. Trimming removed 2 bases from V and 4 bases from J, with 8 bases in between.

This chain uses TRBV19 with TRBJ1-6; no clear D gene. Trimming left V 1 base short and J 7 bases short, with 17 bases between. This CDR3 spans 17 amino acids. Germline CDR1 is LNHDA and CDR2 is SQIVND (reference sequence). Here the CDR3 reads CASSIAQGGKRNSPLHF. CDR3 in DNA: TGTGCCAGTAGTATAGCCCAAGGAGGAAAAAGGAATTCACCCCTCCACTTT.

The table lists this clone with a few counts. The chain is built from TRBV5-1 and TRBJ1-5; 7 bases fit TRBD1. The trim removed 3 bases at V and 3 bases at J, leaving 3 bases unmatched. From germline, CDR1 is SGHRS and CDR2 YFSETQ. There are 14 residues in the CDR3. CDR3 nucleotides: TGCGCCAGCAGCTCGGGACAGCCCAATCAGCCCCAGCATTTT. Protein product: CASSSGQPNQPQHF.

The chain carries TRBV6-5 and TRBJ1-1; the D is unclear. This CDR3 has 13 amino acids. V dropped 5 bases and J dropped 8 bases, with 15 bases sitting between them. Per germline, CDR1 MNHEY and CDR2 SVGAGI. The CDR3 bases are TGTGCCAGCAGTCCCCGGGAGGCAGAGGAAGCTTTCTTT. It encodes CASSPREAEEAFF.

This chain uses TRBV5-1 with TRBJ1-4; D remains ambiguous. V lost 4 bases and J 7 bases, leaving 11 bases between the germline ends. The germline V gene encodes CDR1 SGHRS and CDR2 YFSETQ. This CDR3 has 13 residues. Here the CDR3 reads CASSELSTEKLFF. CDR3 sequence (DNA): TGCGCCAGCAGCGAACTCTCAACTGAAAAACTGTTTTTT.